The subject of this entry is one T cell receptor (beta chain). The antigen this receptor binds is unknown. Base-call qualities are not available, and no considerably larger clone is one nucleotide away. This sample stems from a study of technical replicates of blood from several donors (dated by TCRdb to 2017 to 2019). The library was prepared using the immunoSEQ multiplex PCR assay. As stored in TCRdb, this immuneACCESS dataset retains in-frame rearrangements with V and J assigned. A fraction of the clones does not appear; measured against another copy, unresolved V genes explain less than half of the discrepancy, and the remainder lacks a known reason. A total of around 54,000 clones appear in this sample, approximately 95% of them only once. The top ten clonotypes cover around 0.4% of the sample. Based on the germline V gene (reference sequence), the CDR1 and CDR2 sequences are MNHEY and SMNVEV. V and J are trimmed by 2 bases and 2 bases, and the gene matches miss 3 bases of the junction. Counted from cysteine to phenylalanine, this CDR3 has 16 amino acids. The sequence is cut down to CDR3 DNA, 48 bases in frame from base 1.

The chain couples TRBV27 to TRBJ2-2; a stretch of 9 junction bases matches TRBD1. The sequenced material came from T cells isolated from PBMCs. The source of this sequence is a human donor in good health. The CDR3 has the sequence CASSLAGQGNTGELFF. The DNA sequence follows: TGTGCCAGCAGTTTAGCGGGACAGGGAAACACCGGGGAGCTGTTTTTT.